The clone carrying this T cell receptor (beta chain) has more than one count but fewer than ten. Its antigen is still unknown. Recently diagnosed hyperthyroidism of less than 2 months' duration affected patients aged 18 to 65. Germline values: CDR1 MNHNS, CDR2 SASEGT. With V trimmed by 6 bases and J by 4 bases, 6 bases remained unmatched. The CDR3 totals 14 residues. Amplification of TCR beta CDR3 regions was performed using RNA transcripts as template. The TCR CDR3 was amplified in a first-round RT-PCR using the HTBI primer set. TCRdb analysed the multiplex PCR reads with MiXCR anew, one entry per CDR3 protein. Of 300,000 to 350,000 distinct CDR3 sequences listed, 20% to 25% were seen once; the top ten hold about 50%. This entry is derived from a study of T cells in Graves' hyperthyroidism and ophthalmopathy. Findings of the study overall: Using 13 V-J features, a model discriminated ophthalmopathy from stable hyperthyroidism.

The specimen sequenced was blood. The genes are TRBV6-1 and TRBJ2-5; 9 bases align to TRBD1. The receptor comes from a woman between 45 and 60 years old with Graves' hyperthyroidism. CDR3 nucleotide sequence: TGTGCCAGCAGCGGGACAGGGTTCGGAGAGACCCAGTACTTC. Translating gives CASSGTGFGETQYF.